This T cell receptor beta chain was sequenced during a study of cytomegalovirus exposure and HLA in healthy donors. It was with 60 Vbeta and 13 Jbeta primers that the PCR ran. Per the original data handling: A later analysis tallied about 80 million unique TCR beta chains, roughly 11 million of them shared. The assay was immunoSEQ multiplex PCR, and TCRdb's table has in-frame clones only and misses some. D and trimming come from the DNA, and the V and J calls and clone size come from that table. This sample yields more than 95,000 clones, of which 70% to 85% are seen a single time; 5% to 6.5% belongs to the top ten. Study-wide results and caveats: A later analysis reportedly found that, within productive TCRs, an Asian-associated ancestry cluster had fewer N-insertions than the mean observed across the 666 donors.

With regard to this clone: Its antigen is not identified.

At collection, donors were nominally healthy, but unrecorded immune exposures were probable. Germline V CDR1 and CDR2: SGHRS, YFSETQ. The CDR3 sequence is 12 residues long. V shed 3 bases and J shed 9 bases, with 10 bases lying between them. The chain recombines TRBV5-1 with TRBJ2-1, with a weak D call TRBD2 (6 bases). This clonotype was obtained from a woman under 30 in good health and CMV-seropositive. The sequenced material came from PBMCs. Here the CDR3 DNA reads TGCGCCAGCAGCTGGGACTTCGGTGAGCAGTTCTTC. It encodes CASSWDFGEQFF.